This T cell receptor beta chain emerged from a study of blood T cells in healthy people across ages. The second PCR ran about 6 to 12 cycles with a sample-barcoded 5' primer and J-beta primers. Every single cDNA molecule received a tag from a template-switch adaptor with 12 random nucleotides. TCRdb passed the 5' RACE reads through MiXCR, listing each CDR3 protein once. The sample includes about 800,000 distinct CDR3 sequences, 20% to 30% seen only once; the top ten take under 4.5%. This clonotype was recorded a few times. The same data also contributed to another study, on T cells of mothers and their children. That study reports: All extracted RNA went into cDNA synthesis, around 1.6 ug per 15 ul. Slightly, though not significantly, more overlap was seen in related than in unrelated mother-child pairs.

The receptor was derived from a boy between 10 and 17 years old in good health. Sequenced: blood.

CDR3 bases: TGTGCCAGCAGCTTAGTGGGGGCCAGGCCAAACGAGCAGTACTTC. As protein: CASSLVGARPNEQYF. V usage is TRBV7-2 and J usage is TRBJ2-7, with D perhaps matching TRBD1 (6 bases). CDR3 length equals 15 residues. V lost 1 base and J 5 bases, leaving 15 bases between the germline ends. Germline values: CDR1 SGHTA, CDR2 FQGNSA. Variable domain in full (rest from reference TRBV7-2 and TRBJ2-7): GAGVSQSPSNKVTEKGKDVELRCDPISGHTALYWYRQSLGQGLEFLIYFQGNSAPDKSGLPSDRFSAERTGGSVSTLTIQRTQQEDSAVYLCASSLVGARPNEQYFGPGTRLTVT.